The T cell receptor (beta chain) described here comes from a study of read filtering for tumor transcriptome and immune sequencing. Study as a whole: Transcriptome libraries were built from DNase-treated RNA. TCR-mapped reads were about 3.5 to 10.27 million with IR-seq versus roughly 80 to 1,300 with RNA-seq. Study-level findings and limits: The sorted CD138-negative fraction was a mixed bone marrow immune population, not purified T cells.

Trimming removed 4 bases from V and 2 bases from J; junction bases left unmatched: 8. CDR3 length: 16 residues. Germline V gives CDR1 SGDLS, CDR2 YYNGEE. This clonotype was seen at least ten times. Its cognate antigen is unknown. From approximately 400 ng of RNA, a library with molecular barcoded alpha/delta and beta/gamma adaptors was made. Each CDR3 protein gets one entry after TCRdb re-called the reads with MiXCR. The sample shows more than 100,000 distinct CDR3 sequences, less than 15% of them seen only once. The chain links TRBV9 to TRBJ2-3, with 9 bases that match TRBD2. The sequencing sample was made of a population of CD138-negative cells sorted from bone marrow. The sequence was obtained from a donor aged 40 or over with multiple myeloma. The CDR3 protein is CASSMTSGGVTDTQYF. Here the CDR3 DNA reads TGTGCCAGCAGCATGACTAGCGGAGGTGTCACAGATACGCAGTATTTT.